The rows below give T cell receptor beta chains drawn from one sample of a study of T-cell memory formation after mild COVID-19. Using its own MiXCR run on the 5' RACE reads, TCRdb lists one record per CDR3 protein. The sample consists of 250,000 to 300,000 distinct CDR3 sequences, about 17% of them appearing once. Material: PBMCs or a T cell subset sorted from them (not recorded which). Every receptor here comes from a man in his late teens or twenties who had mild COVID-19 (a few samples of this study predate the infection). Cell type and time point are not known. The CDR3 runs from the conserved cysteine through the conserved F or W. A D gene is named only where the DNA matches it firmly. Size is omitted from some rows. Given values are once, few, many or a class for expanded clones.

D	V	J	size	CDR3	DNA
TRBD1	TRBV9	TRBJ2-2	few	CASSVVSGGAGTGELFF	TGTGCCAGCAGCGTAGTGTCAGGGGGCGCGGGAACCGGGGAGCTGTTTTTT
TRBD1	TRBV5-5	TRBJ1-1	.	CASIGIQGAEAFF	TGTGCCAGCATCGGCATACAGGGGGCTGAAGCTTTCTTT
TRBD1	TRBV5-1	TRBJ1-3	few	CASSLAGQGSGNTIYF	TGCGCCAGCAGCTTGGCCGGACAGGGATCTGGAAACACCATATATTTT
TRBD1	TRBV7-9	TRBJ1-5	.	CASSPGTEINQPQHF	TGTGCCAGCAGCCCCGGGACAGAAATAAATCAGCCCCAGCATTTT
.	TRBV9	TRBJ2-5	few	CASSVAATSRETQYF	TGTGCCAGCAGCGTAGCTGCGACTAGTCGGGAGACCCAGTACTTC
TRBD1	TRBV6-5	TRBJ2-2	.	CASSHIRGRGTGELFF	TGTGCCAGCAGCCATATCAGGGGGCGAGGTACCGGGGAGCTGTTTTTT
.	TRBV5-1	TRBJ1-1	.	CASSPDRWGSTEAFF	TGCGCCAGCAGCCCTGACAGGTGGGGGTCCACTGAAGCTTTCTTT
.	TRBV7-6	TRBJ1-6	few	CASSGRVRSPLHF	TGTGCCAGCAGCGGCAGGGTACGCTCACCCCTCCACTTT
.	TRBV6-6	TRBJ2-3	few	CASSYGGVPDTQYF	TGTGCCAGCAGTTACGGCGGGGTGCCAGATACGCAGTATTTT
.	TRBV15	TRBJ2-2	.	CATSRDRGTGELFF	TGTGCCACCAGCAGAGATCGTGGCACCGGGGAGCTGTTTTTT
.	TRBV5-1	TRBJ2-7	many	CASSPGVRDEQYF	TGCGCCAGCAGCCCCGGGGTCAGGGACGAGCAGTACTTC
.	TRBV7-9	TRBJ1-6	.	CGTGDFNSPLHF	TGTGGCACCGGGGACTTTAATTCACCCCTCCACTTT
TRBD1	TRBV29-1	TRBJ2-2	.	CSARATGEDTGELFF	TGCAGCGCTCGGGCGACAGGGGAGGATACCGGGGAGCTGTTTTTT
TRBD1	TRBV7-6	TRBJ2-7	.	CASSLGTVKEQYF	TGTGCCAGCAGCCTCGGGACAGTTAAAGAGCAGTACTTC
TRBD2	TRBV5-4	TRBJ2-1	few	CASSFGGGIINEQFF	TGTGCCAGCAGCTTCGGCGGGGGGATCATCAATGAGCAGTTCTTC
.	TRBV7-3	TRBJ2-1	.	CASSTEPQGHEQFF	TGTGCCAGCAGCACCGAACCTCAGGGACATGAGCAGTTCTTC
.	TRBV18	TRBJ1-5	.	CASSEGVGNQPQHF	TGTGCCAGCTCCGAGGGGGTGGGCAATCAGCCCCAGCATTTT
.	TRBV10-3	TRBJ2-5	few	CAISESAAGETQYF	TGTGCCATCAGTGAGTCGGCAGCTGGAGAGACCCAGTACTTC
.	TRBV7-2	TRBJ2-3	many	CASSLIGGADTQYF	TGTGCCAGCAGCTTAATAGGGGGAGCAGATACGCAGTATTTT
.	TRBV6-2/TRBV6-3	TRBJ2-3	few	CASRDGSSTDTQYF	TGTGCCAGCAGGGACGGCTCTAGCACAGATACGCAGTATTTT
.	TRBV29-1	TRBJ2-3	few	CSVISPGFDTQYF	TGCAGCGTTATCAGCCCGGGATTTGACACGCAGTATTTT
.	TRBV29-1	TRBJ2-3	few	CSVFAPSRDTQYF	TGCAGCGTCTTCGCCCCTAGTAGAGATACGCAGTATTTT
.	TRBV10-3	TRBJ2-5	few	CAARTGKETQYF	TGTGCCGCCCGGACTGGGAAGGAGACCCAGTACTTC
TRBD1	TRBV12-3/TRBV12-4	TRBJ1-3	.	CASSLARRGRVNTIYF	TGTGCCAGCAGTTTAGCGAGAAGGGGGCGCGTAAACACCATATATTTT
.	TRBV7-8	TRBJ2-3	few	CASGDRNTDTQYF	TGTGCCAGCGGAGACAGGAACACAGATACGCAGTATTTT
.	TRBV7-2	TRBJ2-3	few	CASSSFSTSTDTQYF	TGTGCCAGCAGCTCTTTTAGTACTAGCACAGATACGCAGTATTTT
TRBD2	TRBV5-1	TRBJ2-7	.	CASGGGESGYEQYF	TGCGCCAGCGGTGGGGGGGAGTCCGGCTACGAGCAGTACTTC
.	TRBV6-5	TRBJ1-5	.	CASSHDRNQPQHF	TGTGCCAGCAGCCACGACAGAAATCAGCCCCAGCATTTT
TRBD1	TRBV4-3	TRBJ2-1	few	CASALDRGIVYEQFF	TGCGCCAGCGCCCTGGACAGGGGAATCGTTTATGAGCAGTTCTTC
.	TRBV4-1	TRBJ1-2	.	CASRRMGSNSYGYTF	TGCGCCAGCAGGCGCATGGGATCGAACTCCTATGGCTACACCTTC
TRBD1	TRBV6-1	TRBJ1-5	.	CASIITGAGPQHF	TGTGCCAGCATTATAACAGGGGCCGGGCCCCAGCATTTT
TRBD1	TRBV27	TRBJ2-7	.	CASSWGEPGGEQYF	TGTGCCAGCAGTTGGGGAGAACCAGGGGGCGAGCAGTACTTC
.	TRBV4-1	TRBJ1-4	few	CASSQGLAGQRHEKLFF	TGCGCCAGCAGCCAAGGGCTCGCCGGACAGAGGCATGAAAAACTGTTTTTT
TRBD2	TRBV20-1	TRBJ2-3	many	CSAAGTSGDTQYF	TGCAGTGCTGCCGGGACTAGCGGGGATACGCAGTATTTT